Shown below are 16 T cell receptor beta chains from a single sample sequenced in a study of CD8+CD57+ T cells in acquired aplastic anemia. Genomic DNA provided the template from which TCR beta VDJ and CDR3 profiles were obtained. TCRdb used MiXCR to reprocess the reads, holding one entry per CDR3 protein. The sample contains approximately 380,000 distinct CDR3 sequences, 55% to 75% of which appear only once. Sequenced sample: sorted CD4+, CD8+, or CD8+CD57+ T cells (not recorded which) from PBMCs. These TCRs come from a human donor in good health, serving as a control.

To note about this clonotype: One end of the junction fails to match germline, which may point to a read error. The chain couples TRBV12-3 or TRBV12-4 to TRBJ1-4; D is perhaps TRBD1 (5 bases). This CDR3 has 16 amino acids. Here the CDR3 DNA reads TGTGCTAGCAGCCGTGGGAGGGGAATGGGTAATGAAAAACTGTTTTTT. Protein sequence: CASSRGRGMGNEKLFF.

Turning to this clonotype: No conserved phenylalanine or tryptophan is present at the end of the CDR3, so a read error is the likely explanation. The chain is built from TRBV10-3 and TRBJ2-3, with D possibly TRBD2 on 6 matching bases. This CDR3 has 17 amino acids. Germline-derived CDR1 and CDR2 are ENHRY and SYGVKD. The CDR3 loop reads CAISELGRAEGTDSQYC. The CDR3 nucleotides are TGTGCCATCAGTGAGCTGGGCCGGGCGGAGGGAACAGATTCGCAGTATTGT.

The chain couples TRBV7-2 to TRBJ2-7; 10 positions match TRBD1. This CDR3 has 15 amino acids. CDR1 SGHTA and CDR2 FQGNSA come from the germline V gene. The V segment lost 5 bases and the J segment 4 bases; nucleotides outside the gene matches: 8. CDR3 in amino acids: CASSRAGTGVYEQYF. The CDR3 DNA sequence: TGTGCCAGCAGCAGAGCTGGGACAGGGGTGTACGAGCAGTACTTC.

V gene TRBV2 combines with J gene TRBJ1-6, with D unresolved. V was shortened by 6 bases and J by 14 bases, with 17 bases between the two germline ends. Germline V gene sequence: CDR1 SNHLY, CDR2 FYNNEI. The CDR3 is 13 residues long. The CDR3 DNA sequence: TGTGCCAGCAGGGAGGAGAATAGTGAAACCCTCCACTTT. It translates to CASREENSETLHF.

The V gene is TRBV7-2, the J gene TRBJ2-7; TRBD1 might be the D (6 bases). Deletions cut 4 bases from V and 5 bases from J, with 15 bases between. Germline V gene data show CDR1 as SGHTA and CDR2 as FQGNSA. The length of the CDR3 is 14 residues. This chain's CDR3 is CASSWRTGNNEQYF. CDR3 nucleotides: TGTGCCAGCAGCTGGCGAACAGGGAACAACGAGCAGTACTTC.

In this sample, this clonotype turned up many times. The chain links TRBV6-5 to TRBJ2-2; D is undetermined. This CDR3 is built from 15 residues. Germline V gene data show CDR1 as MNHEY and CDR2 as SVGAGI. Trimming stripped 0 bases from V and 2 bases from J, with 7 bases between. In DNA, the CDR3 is TGTGCCAGCAGTTACTCGACCCCTAACACCGGGGAGCTGTTTTTT. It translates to CASSYSTPNTGELFF.

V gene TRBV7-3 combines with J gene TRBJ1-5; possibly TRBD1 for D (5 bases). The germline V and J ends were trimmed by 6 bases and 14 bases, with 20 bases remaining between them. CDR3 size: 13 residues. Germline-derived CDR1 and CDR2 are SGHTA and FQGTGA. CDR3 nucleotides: TGTGCCAGCAGACAGCAGGGTAATCAGACCGAGCATTTT. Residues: CASRQQGNQTEHF.

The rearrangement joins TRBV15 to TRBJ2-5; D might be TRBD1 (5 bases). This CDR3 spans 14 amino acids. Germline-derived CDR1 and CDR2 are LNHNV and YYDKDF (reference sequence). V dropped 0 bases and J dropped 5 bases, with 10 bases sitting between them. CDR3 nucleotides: TGTGCCACCAGCAGAGATAAGGGGTGGGAGACCCAGTACTTC. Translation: CATSRDKGWETQYF.

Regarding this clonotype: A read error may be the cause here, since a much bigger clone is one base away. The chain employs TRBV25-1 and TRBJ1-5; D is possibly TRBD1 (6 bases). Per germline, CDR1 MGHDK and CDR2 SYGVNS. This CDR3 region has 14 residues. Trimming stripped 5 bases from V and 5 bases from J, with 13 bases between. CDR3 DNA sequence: TGTGCCAGCAGTTACTCCAGGGGAGATCAGCCCCAGCATTTT. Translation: CASSYSRGDQPQHF. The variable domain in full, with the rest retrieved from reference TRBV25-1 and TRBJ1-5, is EADIYQTPRYLVIGTGKKITLECSQTMGHDKMYWYQQDPGMELHLIHYSYGVNSTEKGDLSSESTVSRIRTEHFPLTLESARPSHTSQYLCASSYSRGDQPQHFGDGTRLSIL.

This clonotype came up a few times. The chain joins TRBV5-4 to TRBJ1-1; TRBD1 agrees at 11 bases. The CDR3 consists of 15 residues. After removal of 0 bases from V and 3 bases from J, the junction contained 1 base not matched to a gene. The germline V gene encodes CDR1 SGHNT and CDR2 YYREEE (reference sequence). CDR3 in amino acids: CASSLGTGGDTEAFF. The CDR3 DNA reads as TGTGCCAGCAGCTTGGGGACAGGGGGCGACACTGAAGCTTTCTTT.

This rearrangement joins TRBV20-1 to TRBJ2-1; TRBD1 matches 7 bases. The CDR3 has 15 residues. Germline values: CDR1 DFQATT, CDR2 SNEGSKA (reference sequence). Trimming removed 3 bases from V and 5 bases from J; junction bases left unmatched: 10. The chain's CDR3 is CSARRQGVVHNEQFF. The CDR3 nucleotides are TGCAGTGCTAGGCGACAGGGTGTGGTTCACAATGAGCAGTTCTTC.

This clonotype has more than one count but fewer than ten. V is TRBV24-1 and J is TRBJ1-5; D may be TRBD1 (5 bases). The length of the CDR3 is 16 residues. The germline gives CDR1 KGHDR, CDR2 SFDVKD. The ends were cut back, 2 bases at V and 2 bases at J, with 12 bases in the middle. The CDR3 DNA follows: TGTGCCACCAGTGATTCCAAGGGGTGGGGCAATCAGCCCCAGCATTTT. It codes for CATSDSKGWGNQPQHF.

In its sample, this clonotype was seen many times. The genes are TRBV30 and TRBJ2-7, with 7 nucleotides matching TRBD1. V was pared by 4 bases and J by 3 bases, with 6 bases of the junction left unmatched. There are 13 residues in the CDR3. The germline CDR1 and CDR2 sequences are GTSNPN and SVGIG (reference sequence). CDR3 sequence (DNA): TGTGCCTGGACCGGACAGGCCCTCTACGAGCAGTACTTC. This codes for CAWTGQALYEQYF.

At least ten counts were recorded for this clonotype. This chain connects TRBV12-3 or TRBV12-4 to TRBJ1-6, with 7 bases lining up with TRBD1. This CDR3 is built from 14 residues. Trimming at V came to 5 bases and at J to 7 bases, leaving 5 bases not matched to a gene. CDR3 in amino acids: CASSGRDRNSPLHF. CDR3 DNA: TGTGCCAGCAGTGGCCGGGACAGAAATTCACCCCTCCACTTT.

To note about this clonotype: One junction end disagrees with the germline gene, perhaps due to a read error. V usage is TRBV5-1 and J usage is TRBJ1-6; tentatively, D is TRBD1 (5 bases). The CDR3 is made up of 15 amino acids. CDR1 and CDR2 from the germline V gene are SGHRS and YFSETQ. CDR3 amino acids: CASSPPDGGTSPLHF. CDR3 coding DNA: TGTGCCAGCAGCCCTCCGGACGGGGGAACTTCACCCCTCCACTTT.

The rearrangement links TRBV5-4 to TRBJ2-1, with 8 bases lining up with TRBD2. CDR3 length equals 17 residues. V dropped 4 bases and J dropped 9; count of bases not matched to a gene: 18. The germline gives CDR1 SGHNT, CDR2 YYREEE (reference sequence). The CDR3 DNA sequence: TGTGCCAGCAGCATCTTACCGTACCCCCGGGAGGGTACTGAGCAGTTCTTC. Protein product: CASSILPYPREGTEQFF.